The 4 T cell receptor beta chains reported below all come from one sample, sequenced in a study of blood T cell repertoires in COVID-19. Only in-frame clones appear in the TCRdb table, and some are missing; sequencing was by immunoSEQ multiplex PCR. The table has 180,000 or so clones, 85% to 90% seen once; the top ten hold approximately 11%. Sequences were obtained from peripheral blood. The source is an older woman with COVID-19, enrolled during active disease.

The rearrangement joins TRBV24-1 to TRBJ2-6; D not resolved. This CDR3 contains 17 residues. The ends were cut back, 5 bases at V and 4 bases at J, with 17 bases in the middle. CDR1 and CDR2 from the germline V gene are KGHDR and SFDVKD. CDR3 residues: CATSGGFHFGGANVLTF. The CDR3 nucleotides are TGTGCCACCAGTGGAGGCTTTCATTTTGGGGGGGCCAACGTCCTGACTTTC.

This chain joins TRBV7-2 and TRBJ2-7; 7 nucleotides align to TRBD1. Trimming cost V 1 base and J 4 bases; bases outside gene matches: 7. Germline V CDR1 and CDR2: SGHTA, FQGNSA. The CDR3 sequence is 15 residues long. The CDR3 nucleotides are TGTGCCAGCAGCTTAGTTGCAGGGGGTGGGTACGAGCAGTACTTC. Translation gives CASSLVAGGGYEQYF.

The chain couples TRBV2 to TRBJ1-1, with 11 bases matching TRBD1. There are 12 residues in the CDR3. Germline V gene sequence: CDR1 SNHLY, CDR2 FYNNEI. V gave up 9 bases and J gave up 7 bases; unmatched junction bases: 4. Here the CDR3 reads CARGQGVGEAFF. CDR3 sequence (DNA): TGTGCCAGGGGACAGGGGGTTGGTGAAGCTTTCTTT.

A note on this clone: At one boundary the junction diverges from the germline segment, which might be a read error. This sequence joins TRBV9 and TRBJ1-2; tentative D call: TRBD1 (6 bases). This CDR3 has 15 residues. Per germline, CDR1 SGDLS and CDR2 YYNGEE. This CDR3 reads CVSSVGGTHNYGYTF. DNA for the CDR3: TGTGTCAGCAGCGTAGGGGGGACTCATAACTATGGCTACACCTTC.